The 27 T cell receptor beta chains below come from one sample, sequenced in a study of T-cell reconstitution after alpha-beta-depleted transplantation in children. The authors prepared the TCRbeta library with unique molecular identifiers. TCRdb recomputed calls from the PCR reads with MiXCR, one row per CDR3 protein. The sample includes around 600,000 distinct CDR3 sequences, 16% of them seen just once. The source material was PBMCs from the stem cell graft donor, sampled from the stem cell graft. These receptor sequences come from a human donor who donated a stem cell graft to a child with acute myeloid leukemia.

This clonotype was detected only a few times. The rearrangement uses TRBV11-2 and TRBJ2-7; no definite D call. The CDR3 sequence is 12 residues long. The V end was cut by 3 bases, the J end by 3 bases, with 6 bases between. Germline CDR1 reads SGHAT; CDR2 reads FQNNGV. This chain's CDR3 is CASSFLIYEQYF. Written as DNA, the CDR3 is TGTGCCAGCAGCTTTCTCATCTACGAGCAGTACTTC. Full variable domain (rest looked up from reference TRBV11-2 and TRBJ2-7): EAGVAQSPRYKIIEKRQSVAFWCNPISGHATLYWYQQILGQGPKLLIQFQNNGVVDDSQLPKDRFSAERLKGVDSTLKIQPAKLEDSAVYLCASSFLIYEQYFGPGTRLTVT.

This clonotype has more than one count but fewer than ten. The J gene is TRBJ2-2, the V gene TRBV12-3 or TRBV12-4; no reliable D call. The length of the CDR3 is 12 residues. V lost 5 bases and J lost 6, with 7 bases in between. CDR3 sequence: CASSAPPGELFF. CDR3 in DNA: TGTGCCAGCAGTGCCCCCCCCGGGGAGCTGTTTTTT.

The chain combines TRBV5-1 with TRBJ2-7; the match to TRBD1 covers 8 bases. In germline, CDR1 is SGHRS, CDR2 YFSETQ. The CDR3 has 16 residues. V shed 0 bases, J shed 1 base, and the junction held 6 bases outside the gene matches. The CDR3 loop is CASSLGTGRLSYEQYV. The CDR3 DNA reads TGCGCCAGCAGCTTGGGGACAGGGAGATTATCCTACGAGCAGTACGTC.

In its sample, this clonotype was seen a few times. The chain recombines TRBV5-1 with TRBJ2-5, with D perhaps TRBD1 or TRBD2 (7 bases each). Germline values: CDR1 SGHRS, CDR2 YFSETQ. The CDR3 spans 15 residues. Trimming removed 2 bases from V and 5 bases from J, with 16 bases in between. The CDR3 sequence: CASSFGRGRRETQYF. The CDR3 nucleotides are TGCGCCAGCAGCTTTGGGAGGGGGCGCAGGGAGACCCAGTACTTC. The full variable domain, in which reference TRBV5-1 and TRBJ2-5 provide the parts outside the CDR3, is KAGVTQTPRYLIKTRGQQVTLSCSPISGHRSVSWYQQTPGQGLQFLFEYFSETQRNKGNFPGRFSGRQFSNSRSEMNVSTLELGDSALYLCASSFGRGRRETQYFGPGTRLLVL.

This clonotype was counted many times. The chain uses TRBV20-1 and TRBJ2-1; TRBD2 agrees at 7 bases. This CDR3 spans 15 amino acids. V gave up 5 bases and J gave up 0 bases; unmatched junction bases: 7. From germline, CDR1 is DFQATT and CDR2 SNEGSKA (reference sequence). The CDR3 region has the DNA TGCAGTGCTGGGGGGGGAGCGGGCTCCTACAATGAGCAGTTCTTC. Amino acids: CSAGGGAGSYNEQFF.

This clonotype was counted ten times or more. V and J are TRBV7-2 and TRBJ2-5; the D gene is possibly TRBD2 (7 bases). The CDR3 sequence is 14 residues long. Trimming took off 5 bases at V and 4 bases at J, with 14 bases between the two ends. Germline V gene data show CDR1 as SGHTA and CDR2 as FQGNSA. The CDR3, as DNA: TGTGCCAGCAGCCCTCGGGGAGGGGGAGAGACCCAGTACTTC. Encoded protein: CASSPRGGGETQYF. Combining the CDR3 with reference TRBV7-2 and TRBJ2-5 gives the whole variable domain GAGVSQSPSNKVTEKGKDVELRCDPISGHTALYWYRQSLGQGLEFLIYFQGNSAPDKSGLPSDRFSAERTGGSVSTLTIQRTQQEDSAVYLCASSPRGGGETQYFGPGTRLLVL.

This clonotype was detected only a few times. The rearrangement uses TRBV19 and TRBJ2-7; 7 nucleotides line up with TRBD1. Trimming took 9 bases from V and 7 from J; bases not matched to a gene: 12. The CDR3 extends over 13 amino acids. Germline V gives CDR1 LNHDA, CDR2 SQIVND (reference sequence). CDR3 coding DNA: TGTGCCAGGGACCGACAGGGACGCGAAGAGCAGTACTTC. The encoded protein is CARDRQGREEQYF.

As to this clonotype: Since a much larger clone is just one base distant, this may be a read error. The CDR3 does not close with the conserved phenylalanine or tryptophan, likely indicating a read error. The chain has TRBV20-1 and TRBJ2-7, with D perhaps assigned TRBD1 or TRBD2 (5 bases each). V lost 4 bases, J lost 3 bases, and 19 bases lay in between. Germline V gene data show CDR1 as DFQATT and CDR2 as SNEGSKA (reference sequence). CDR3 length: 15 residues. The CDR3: CSAIPGTVGSYEQYS. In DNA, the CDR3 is TGCAGTGCTATCCCGGGGACGGTAGGAAGCTACGAGCAGTACTCC.

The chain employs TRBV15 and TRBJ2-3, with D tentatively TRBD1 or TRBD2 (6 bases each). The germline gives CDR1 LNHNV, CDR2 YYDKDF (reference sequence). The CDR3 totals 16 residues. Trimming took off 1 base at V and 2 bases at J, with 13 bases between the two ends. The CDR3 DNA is TGTGCCACCAGCAGAGGTTCGGGGGCTAACACAGATACGCAGTATTTT. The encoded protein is CATSRGSGANTDTQYF.

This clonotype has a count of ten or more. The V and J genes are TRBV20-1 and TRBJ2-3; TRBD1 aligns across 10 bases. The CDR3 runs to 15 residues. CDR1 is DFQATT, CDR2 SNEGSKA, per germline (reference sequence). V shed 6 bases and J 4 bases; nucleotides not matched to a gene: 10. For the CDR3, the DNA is TGCAGTGCGTCCAACTATGGACAGGGGGCAGATACGCAGTATTTT. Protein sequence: CSASNYGQGADTQYF.

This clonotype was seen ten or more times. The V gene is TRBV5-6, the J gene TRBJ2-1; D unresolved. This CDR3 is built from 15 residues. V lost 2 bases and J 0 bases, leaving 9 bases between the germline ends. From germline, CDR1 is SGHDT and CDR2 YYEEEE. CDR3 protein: CASSLRTHSYNEQFF. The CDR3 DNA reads TGTGCCAGCAGCTTAAGAACTCACTCCTACAATGAGCAGTTCTTC.

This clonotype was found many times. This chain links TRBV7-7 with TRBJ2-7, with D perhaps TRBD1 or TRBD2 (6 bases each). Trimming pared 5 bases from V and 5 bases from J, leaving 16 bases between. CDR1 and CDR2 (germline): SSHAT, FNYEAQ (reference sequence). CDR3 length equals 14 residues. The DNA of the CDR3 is TGTGCCAGCAGCCCGAGCTACAGGGAGGACGAGCAGTACTTC. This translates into CASSPSYREDEQYF.

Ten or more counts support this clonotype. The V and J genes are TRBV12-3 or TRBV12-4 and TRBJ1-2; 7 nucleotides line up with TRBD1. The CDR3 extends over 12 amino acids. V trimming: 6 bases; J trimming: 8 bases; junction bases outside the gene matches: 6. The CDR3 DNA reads TGTGCCAGCAGCACAGGGGCTGGGGGCTACACCTTC. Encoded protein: CASSTGAGGYTF.

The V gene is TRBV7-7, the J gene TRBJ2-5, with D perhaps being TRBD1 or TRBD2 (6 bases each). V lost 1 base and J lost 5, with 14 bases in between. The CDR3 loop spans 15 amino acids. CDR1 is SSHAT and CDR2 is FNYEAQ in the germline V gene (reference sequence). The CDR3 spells CASSLVNRAGETQYF. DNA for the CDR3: TGTGCCAGCAGCTTAGTGAACAGGGCGGGGGAGACCCAGTACTTC. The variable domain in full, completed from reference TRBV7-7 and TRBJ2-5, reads GAGVSQSPRYKVTKRGQDVTLRCDPISSHATLYWYQQALGQGPEFLTYFNYEAQPDKSGLPSDRFSAERPEGSISTLTIQRTEQRDSAMYRCASSLVNRAGETQYFGPGTRLLVL.

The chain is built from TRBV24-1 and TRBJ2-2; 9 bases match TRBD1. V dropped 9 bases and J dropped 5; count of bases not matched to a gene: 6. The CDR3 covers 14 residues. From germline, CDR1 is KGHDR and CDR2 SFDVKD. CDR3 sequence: CATGGQGKTGELFF. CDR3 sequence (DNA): TGTGCCACCGGGGGACAGGGTAAAACCGGGGAGCTGTTTTTT.

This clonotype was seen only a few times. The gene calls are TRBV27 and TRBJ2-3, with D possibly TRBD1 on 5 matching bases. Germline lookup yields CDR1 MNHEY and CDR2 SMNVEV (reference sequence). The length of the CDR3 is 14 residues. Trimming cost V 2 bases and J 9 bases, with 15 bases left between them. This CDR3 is CASSLGQLGLTQYF. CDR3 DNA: TGTGCCAGCAGTTTAGGTCAATTGGGGCTCACGCAGTATTTT.

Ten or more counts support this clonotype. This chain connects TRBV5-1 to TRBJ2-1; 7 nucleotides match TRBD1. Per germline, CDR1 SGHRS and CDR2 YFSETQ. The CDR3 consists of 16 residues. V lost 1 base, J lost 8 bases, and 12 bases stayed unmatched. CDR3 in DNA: TGCGCCAGCAGCTTGAATAGCCAGGGCCAGGGGGATGAGCAGTTCTTC. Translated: CASSLNSQGQGDEQFF.

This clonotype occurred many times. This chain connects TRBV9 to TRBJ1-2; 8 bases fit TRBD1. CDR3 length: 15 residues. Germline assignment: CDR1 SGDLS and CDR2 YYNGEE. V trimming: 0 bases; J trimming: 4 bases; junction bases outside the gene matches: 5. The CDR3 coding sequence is TGTGCCAGCAGCGTAGATCGGGACAGGATCTATGGCTACACCTTC. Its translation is CASSVDRDRIYGYTF.

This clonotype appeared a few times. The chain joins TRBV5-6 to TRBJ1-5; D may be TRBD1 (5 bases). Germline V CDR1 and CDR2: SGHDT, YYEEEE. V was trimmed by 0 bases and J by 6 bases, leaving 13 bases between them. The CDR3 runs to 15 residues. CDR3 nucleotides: TGTGCCAGCAGCTTGGATGGGGCTCTCGCTCAGCCCCAGCATTTT. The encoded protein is CASSLDGALAQPQHF.

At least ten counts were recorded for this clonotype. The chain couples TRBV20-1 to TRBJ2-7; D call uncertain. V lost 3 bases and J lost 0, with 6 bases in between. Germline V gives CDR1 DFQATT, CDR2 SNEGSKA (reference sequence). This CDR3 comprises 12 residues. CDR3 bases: TGCAGTGCTAGGGAGAGCTCCTACGAGCAGTACTTC. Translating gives CSARESSYEQYF.

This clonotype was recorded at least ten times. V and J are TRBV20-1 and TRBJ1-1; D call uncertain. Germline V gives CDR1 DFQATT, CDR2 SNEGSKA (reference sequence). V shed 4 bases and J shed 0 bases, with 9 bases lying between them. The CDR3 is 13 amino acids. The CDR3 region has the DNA TGCAGTGCTAATCCGAATATGAACACTGAAGCTTTCTTT. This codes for CSANPNMNTEAFF.

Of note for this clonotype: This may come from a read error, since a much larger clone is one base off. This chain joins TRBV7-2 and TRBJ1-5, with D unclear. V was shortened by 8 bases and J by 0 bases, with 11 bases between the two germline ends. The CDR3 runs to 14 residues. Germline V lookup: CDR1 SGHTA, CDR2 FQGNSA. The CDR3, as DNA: TGTGCCAGCCGCCCACAGTCTAGCAATCAGCCCCAGCATTTT. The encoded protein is CASRPQSSNQPQHF. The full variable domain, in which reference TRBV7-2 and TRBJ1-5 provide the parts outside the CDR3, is GAGVSQSPSNKVTEKGKDVELRCDPISGHTALYWYRQSLGQGLEFLIYFQGNSAPDKSGLPSDRFSAERTGGSVSTLTIQRTQQEDSAVYLCASRPQSSNQPQHFGDGTRLSIL.

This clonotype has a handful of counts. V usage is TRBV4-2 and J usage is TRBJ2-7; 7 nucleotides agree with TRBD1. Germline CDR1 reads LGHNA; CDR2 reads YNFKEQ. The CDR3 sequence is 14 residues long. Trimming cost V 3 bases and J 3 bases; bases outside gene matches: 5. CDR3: CASSQGDSHYEQYF. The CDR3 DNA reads TGTGCCAGCAGCCAGGGGGACAGCCACTACGAGCAGTACTTC.

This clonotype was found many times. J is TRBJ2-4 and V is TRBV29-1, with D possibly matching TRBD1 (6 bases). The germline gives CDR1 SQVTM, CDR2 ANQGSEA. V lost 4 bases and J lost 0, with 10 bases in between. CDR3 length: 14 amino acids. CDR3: CSVVRGIAKNIQYF. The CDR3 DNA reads TGCAGCGTTGTAAGGGGGATAGCCAAAAACATTCAGTACTTC.

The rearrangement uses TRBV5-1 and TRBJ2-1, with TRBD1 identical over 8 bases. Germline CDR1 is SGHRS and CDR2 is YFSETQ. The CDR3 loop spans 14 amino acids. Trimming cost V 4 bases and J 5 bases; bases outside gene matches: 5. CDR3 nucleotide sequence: TGCGCCAGCAGCACGGGACAGGTAGACAATGAGCAGTTCTTC. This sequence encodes CASSTGQVDNEQFF.

The CDR3 DNA is TGTGCCAGCAGTCCCCAGGGGGTTATGCGTCAGCCCCAGCATTTT. Protein product: CASSPQGVMRQPQHF. The rearrangement uses TRBV27 and TRBJ1-5; TRBD1 matches at 7 bases. This CDR3 contains 15 residues. CDR1 and CDR2 from the germline V gene are MNHEY and SMNVEV (reference sequence). The V gene end was trimmed by 5 bases and the J gene end by 6 bases; junction bases not matched to a gene: 10.

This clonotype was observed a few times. The CDR3 bases are TGCGCCAGCAGCCGCTTAACAGGGGGTGAGGACACCGGGGAGCTGTTTTTT. This encodes CASSRLTGGEDTGELFF. V usage is TRBV4-3 and J usage is TRBJ2-2; TRBD1 aligns across 8 bases. Trimming took 4 bases from V and 3 from J; bases not matched to a gene: 10. CDR1 and CDR2 from the germline V gene are LGHNA and YSLEER. The CDR3 is 17 amino acids.